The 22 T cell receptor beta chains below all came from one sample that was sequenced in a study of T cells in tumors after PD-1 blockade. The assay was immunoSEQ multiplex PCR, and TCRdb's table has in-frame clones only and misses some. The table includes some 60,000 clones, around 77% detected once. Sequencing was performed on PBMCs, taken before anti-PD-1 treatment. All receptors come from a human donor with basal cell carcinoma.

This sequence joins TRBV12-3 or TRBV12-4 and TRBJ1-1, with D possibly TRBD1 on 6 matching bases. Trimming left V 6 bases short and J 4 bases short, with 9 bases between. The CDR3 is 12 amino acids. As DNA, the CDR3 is TGTGCCAGCAGCGAGGGGGGCACTGAAGCTTTCTTT. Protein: CASSEGGTEAFF.

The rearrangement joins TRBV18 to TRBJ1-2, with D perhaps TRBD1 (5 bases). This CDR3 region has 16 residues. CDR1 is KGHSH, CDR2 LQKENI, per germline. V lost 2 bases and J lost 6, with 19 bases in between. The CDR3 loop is CASSPDRQGKLHGYTF. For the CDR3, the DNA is TGTGCCAGCTCACCAGACCGGCAGGGTAAATTACATGGCTACACCTTC.

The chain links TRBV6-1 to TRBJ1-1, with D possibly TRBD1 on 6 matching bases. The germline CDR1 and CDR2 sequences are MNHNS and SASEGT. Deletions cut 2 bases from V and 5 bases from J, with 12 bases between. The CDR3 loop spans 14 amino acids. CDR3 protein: CASSEKPGVTEAFF. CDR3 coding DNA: TGTGCCAGCAGTGAAAAACCAGGGGTTACTGAAGCTTTCTTT.

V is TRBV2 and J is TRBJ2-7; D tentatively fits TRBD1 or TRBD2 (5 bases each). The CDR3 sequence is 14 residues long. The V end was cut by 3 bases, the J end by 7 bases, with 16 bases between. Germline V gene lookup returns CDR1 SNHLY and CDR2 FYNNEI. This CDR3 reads CASSEGVNVLEQYF. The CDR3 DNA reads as TGTGCCAGCAGTGAGGGGGTTAACGTACTGGAGCAGTACTTC.

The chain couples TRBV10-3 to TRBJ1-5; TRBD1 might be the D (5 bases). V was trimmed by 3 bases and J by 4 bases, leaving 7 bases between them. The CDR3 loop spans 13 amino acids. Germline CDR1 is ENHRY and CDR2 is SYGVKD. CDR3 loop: CAISDRGNQPQHF. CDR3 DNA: TGTGCCATCAGTGACCGGGGGAATCAGCCCCAGCATTTT.

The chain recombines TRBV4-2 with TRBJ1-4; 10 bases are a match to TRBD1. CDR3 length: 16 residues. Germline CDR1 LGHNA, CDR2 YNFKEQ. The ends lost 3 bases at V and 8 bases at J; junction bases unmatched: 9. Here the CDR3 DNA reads TGTGCCAGCAGCCAGGGCCCGACAGGGGGCAACGAAAAACTGTTTTTT. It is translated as CASSQGPTGGNEKLFF.

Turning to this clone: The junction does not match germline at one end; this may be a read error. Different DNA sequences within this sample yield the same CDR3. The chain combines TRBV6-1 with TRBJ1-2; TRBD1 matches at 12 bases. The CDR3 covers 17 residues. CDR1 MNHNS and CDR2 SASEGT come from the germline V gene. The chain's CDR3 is CASSVGTGGAQRVGYTF. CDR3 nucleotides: TGTGCTAGCAGTGTGGGGACAGGGGGCGCGCAAAGGGTGGGCTACACCTTC.

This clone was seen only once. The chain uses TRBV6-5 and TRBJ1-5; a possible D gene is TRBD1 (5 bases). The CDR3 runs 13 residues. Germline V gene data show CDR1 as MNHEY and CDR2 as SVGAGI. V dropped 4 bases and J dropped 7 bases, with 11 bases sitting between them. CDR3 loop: CASSSGENQPQHF. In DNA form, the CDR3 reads TGTGCCAGCAGTTCGGGGGAAAACCAGCCCCAGCATTTT.

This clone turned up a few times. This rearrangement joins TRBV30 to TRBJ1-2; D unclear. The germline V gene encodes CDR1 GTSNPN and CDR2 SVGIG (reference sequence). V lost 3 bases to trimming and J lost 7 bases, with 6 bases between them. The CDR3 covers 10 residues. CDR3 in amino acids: CAWRGSGYTF. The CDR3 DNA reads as TGTGCCTGGAGGGGTAGTGGCTACACCTTC.

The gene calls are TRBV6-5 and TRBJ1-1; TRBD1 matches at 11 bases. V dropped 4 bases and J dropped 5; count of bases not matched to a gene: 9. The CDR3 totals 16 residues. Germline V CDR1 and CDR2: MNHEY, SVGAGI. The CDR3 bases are TGTGCCAGCAGTTGGAGGACAGGGGGCGGCGTAACTGAAGCTTTCTTT. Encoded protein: CASSWRTGGGVTEAFF.

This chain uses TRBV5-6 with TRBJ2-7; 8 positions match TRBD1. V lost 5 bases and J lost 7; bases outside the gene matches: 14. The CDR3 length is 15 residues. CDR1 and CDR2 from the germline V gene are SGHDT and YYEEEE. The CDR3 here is CASRLPGQEAREQYF. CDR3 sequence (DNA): TGTGCCAGCAGGTTGCCGGGACAGGAGGCGAGGGAGCAGTACTTC.

The CDR3 DNA reads TGTGCCAGCAGTCAACCGGGACTACCGGGGGAGACCCAGTACTTC. It specifies CASSQPGLPGETQYF. The gene calls are TRBV6-2 or TRBV6-3 and TRBJ2-5; TRBD2 aligns across 7 bases. The J segment lost 5 bases and the V segment lost 5 bases, leaving 11 bases of the junction unmatched. CDR1 and CDR2 from the germline V gene are MNHEY and SVGEGT. The CDR3 length is 15 residues.

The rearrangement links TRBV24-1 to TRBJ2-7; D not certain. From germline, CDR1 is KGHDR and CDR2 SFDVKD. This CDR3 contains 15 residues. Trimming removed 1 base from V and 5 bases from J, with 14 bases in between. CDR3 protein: CATSDFRPTLHEQYF. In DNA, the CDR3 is TGTGCCACCAGTGATTTTCGACCGACTCTCCACGAGCAGTACTTC.

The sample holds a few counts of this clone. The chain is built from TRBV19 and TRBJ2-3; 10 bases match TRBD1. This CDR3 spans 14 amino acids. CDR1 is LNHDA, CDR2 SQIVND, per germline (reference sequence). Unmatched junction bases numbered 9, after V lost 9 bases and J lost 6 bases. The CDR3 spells CASSRDRGRDTQYF. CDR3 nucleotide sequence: TGTGCCAGCTCCCGGGACAGGGGAAGGGATACGCAGTATTTT.

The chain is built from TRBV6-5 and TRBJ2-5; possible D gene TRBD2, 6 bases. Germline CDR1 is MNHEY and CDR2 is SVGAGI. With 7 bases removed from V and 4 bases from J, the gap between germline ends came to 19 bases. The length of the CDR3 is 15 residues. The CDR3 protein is CASKYTSQSRETQYF. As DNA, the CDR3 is TGTGCCAGCAAGTATACTAGCCAGTCCCGAGAGACCCAGTACTTC.

CDR3 nucleotide sequence: TGTGCCTGGGTCATCCCCGGGACAGGGTTTATTGACTATGGCTACACCTTC. It is translated as CAWVIPGTGFIDYGYTF. The chain has TRBV30 and TRBJ1-2, with 9 bases lining up with TRBD1. The CDR3 runs to 17 residues. CDR1 and CDR2 (germline): GTSNPN, SVGIG (reference sequence). V shed 5 bases, J shed 3 bases, and the junction held 16 bases outside the gene matches. Looking up the rest from reference TRBV30 and TRBJ1-2 gives the full variable domain: SQTIHQWPATLVQPVGSPLSLECTVEGTSNPNLYWYRQAAGRGLQLLFYSVGIGQISSEVPQNLSASRPQDRQFILSSKKLLLSDSGFYLCAWVIPGTGFIDYGYTFGSGTRLTVV.

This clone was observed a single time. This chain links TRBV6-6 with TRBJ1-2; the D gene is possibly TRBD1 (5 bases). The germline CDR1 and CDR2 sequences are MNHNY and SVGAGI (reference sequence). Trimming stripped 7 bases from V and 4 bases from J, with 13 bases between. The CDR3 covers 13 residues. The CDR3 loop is CASTAGHLYGYTF. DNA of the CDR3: TGTGCCAGCACCGCCGGACACCTCTATGGCTACACCTTC.

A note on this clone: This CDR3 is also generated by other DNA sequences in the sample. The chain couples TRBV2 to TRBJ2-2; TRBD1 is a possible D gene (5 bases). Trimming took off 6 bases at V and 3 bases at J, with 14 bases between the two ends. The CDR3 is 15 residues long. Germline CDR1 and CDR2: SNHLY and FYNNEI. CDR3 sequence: CASRGVLSDTGELFF. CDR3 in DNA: TGTGCCAGCAGAGGGGTCCTCTCCGACACCGGGGAGCTGTTTTTT.

CDR3 residues: CASSPTPEPNTEAFF. In DNA form, the CDR3 reads TGTGCCAGCTCACCCACACCGGAACCAAACACTGAAGCTTTCTTT. The chain links TRBV18 to TRBJ1-1; D not certain. V was pared by 3 bases and J by 2 bases, with 13 bases between. CDR3 length: 15 amino acids. The V gene's germline CDR1 is KGHSH and CDR2 LQKENI.

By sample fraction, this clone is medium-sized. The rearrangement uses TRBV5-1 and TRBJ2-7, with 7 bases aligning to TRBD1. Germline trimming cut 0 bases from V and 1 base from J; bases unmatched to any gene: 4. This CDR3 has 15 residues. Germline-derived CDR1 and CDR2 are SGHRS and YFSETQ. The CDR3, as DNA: TGCGCCAGCAGCTTGGGGACAGGCACGTCCTACGAGCAGTACTTC. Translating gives CASSLGTGTSYEQYF.

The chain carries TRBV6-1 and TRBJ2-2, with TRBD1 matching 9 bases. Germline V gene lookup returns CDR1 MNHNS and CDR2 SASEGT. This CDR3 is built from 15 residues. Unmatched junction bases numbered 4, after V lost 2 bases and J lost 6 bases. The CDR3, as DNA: TGTGCCAGCAGTGAATGGGACAGGGTGGCCGGGGAGCTGTTTTTT. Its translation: CASSEWDRVAGELFF.

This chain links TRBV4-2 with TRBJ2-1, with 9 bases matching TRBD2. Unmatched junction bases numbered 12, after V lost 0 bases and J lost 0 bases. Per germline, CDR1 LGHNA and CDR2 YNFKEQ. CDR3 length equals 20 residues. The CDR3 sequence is CASSQDRGSGGPSSYNEQFF. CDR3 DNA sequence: TGTGCCAGCAGCCAAGATCGGGGTAGCGGGGGCCCGAGCTCCTACAATGAGCAGTTCTTC.